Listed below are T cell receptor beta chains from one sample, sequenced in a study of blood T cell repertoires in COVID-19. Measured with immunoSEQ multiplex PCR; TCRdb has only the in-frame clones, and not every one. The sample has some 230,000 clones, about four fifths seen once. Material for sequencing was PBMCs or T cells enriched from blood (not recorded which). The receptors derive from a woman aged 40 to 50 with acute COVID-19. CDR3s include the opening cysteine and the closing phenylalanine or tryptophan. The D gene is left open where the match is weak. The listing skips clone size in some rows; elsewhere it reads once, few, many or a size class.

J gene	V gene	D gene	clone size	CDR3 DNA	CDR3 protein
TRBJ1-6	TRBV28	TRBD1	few	TGTGCCAGCTATGGACGGGGGACAGGGGTAAATTCACCCCTCCACTTT	CASYGRGTGVNSPLHF
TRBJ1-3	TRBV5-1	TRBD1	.	TGCGCCAGCAGCCCAAGGACAGGGGGCGCTTCTGGAAACACCATATATTTT	CASSPRTGGASGNTIYF
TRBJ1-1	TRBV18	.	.	TGTGCCAGCTCACCTCCGGGGGGCCGGATGAACACTGAAGCTTTCTTT	CASSPPGGRMNTEAFF
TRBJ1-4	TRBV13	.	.	TGTGCCAGCAGCACAAGGGAGGGGCCGGGTAATGAAAAACTGTTTTTT	CASSTREGPGNEKLFF
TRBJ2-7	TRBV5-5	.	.	TGTGCCAGCATACTGGACACTACCCCCTACGAGCAGTACTTC	CASILDTTPYEQYF
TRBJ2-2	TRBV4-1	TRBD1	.	TGCGCCAGCAGCCCTCAAAGGGGGCTGGGGGAGCTGTTTTTT	CASSPQRGLGELFF
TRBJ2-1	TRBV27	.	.	TGTGCCAGCAGTTACAGGGCCCAGCAGTCCTACAATGAGCAGTTCTTC	CASSYRAQQSYNEQFF
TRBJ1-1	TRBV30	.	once	TGTGCCTGGAGTGGGGGCCTGAGGAACACTGAAGCTTTCTTT	CAWSGGLRNTEAFF
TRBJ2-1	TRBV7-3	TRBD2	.	TGTGCCAGCAGTCCGGGACTAGCGAATTACAATGAGCAGTTCTTC	CASSPGLANYNEQFF
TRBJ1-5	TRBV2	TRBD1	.	TGTGCCAGCAGGGGGACAGATAGAAGTCAGCCCCAGCATTTT	CASRGTDRSQPQHF
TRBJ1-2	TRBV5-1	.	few	TGCGCCAGCAGCCTGGGTTCCTTCGGTGGCTACACCTTC	CASSLGSFGGYTF
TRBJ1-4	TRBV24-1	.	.	TGTGCCACCAGTGAAGGCGCGGCCAATTTGGGTAGTGAAAAACTGTTTTTT	CATSEGAANLGSEKLFF
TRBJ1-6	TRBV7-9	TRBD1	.	TGTGCCAGCAGCCAAGGACAGGGTTATTCACCCCTCCACTTT	CASSQGQGYSPLHF
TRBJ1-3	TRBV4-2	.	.	TGTGCCAGCAGCCAAGATCATGGAAACACCATATATTTT	CASSQDHGNTIYF
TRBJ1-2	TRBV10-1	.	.	TGCGCCAGCAGTCGGTCGGGGATTAACTATGGCTACACCTTC	CASSRSGINYGYTF
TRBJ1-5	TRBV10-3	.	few	TGTGCCGCTTCAGGGGCCCCGGGTCAGCCCCAGCATTTT	CAASGAPGQPQHF
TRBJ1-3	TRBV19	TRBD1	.	TGTGCCAGTAGTCCCAGGGACAGGGGGCTATCTGGAAACACCATATATTTT	CASSPRDRGLSGNTIYF
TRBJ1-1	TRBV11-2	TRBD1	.	TGTGCCAGCAGCTCCTACAGGGGACGCACTGAAGCTTTCTTT	CASSSYRGRTEAFF
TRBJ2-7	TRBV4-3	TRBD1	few	TGCGCCAGCAGCCAAGTCCATTCGGGACAGACCTACGAGCAGTACTTC	CASSQVHSGQTYEQYF
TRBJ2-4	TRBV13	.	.	TGTGCCAGCAGCAAAGGACAGTTAGCCAAAAACATTCAGTACTTC	CASSKGQLAKNIQYF
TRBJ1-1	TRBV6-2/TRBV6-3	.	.	TGTGCCAGCAGTTACTCCAGGGGGAACACTGAAGCTTTCTTT	CASSYSRGNTEAFF
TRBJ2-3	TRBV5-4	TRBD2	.	TGTGCCAGCAGCTTCCGGGGGGTGGGCACAGATACGCAGTATTTT	CASSFRGVGTDTQYF
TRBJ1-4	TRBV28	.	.	TGTGCCAGCAGCCCCGGAGGCGGGCTTTCTAATGAAAAACTGTTTTTT	CASSPGGGLSNEKLFF
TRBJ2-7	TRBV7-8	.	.	TGTGCCAGCAGCTCCGACAGGAGCTCCTACGAGCAGTACTTC	CASSSDRSSYEQYF
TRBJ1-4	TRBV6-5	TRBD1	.	TGTGCCAGCAGTCGCACAGGGGGAACTAATGAAAAACTGTTTTTT	CASSRTGGTNEKLFF
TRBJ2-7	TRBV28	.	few	TGTGCCAGCAGCCCGGCGGAGGCCGGACCCTACGAGCAGTACTTC	CASSPAEAGPYEQYF
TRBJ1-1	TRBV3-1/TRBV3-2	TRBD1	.	TGTGCCAGCAGCCAAGCTGGGACAGGGGCTGGCACTGAAGCTTTCTTT	CASSQAGTGAGTEAFF
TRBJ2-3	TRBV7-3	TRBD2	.	TGTGCCAGCAGCTTAAGGGGGGGTACAGATACGCAGTATTTT	CASSLRGGTDTQYF
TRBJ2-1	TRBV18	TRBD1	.	TGTGCCAGCTCACTGGGACAGGGGGCTATCTCCCCCCAACTCAATGAGCAGTTCTTC	CASSLGQGAISPQLNEQFF
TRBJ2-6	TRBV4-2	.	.	TGTGCCAGCAGCCAGGAATTACAGGTCTCTGGGGCCAACGTCCTGACTTTC	CASSQELQVSGANVLTF
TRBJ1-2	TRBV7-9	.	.	TGTGCCAGCAGCCAGTATGGCTACACCTTC	CASSQYGYTF
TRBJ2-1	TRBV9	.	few	TGTGCCAGCAGCCCCTACCTGGACAATGAGCAGTTCTTC	CASSPYLDNEQFF
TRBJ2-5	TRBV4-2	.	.	TGTGCCAGCAGCCAAGAGGCAGGACTCTGGGAGACCCAGTACTTC	CASSQEAGLWETQYF
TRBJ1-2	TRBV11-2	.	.	TGTGCCAGCAGCAAAAGGGGGAACTATGGCTACACCTTC	CASSKRGNYGYTF
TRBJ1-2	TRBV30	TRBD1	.	TGTGCCTGGAGTGCCGGACAGGGGACGGTGTATGGCTACACCTTC	CAWSAGQGTVYGYTF
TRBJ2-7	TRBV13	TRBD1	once	TGTGCCAGCAGCTGGGACAGGGCGGCCTACGAGCAGTACTTC	CASSWDRAAYEQYF
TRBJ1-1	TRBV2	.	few	TGTGCCAGCAGACAGACCCGTGAAGCTTTCTTT	CASRQTREAFF
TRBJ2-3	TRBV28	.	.	TGTGCCAGCCGGCTAGTTGGGGAGGATACGCAGTATTTT	CASRLVGEDTQYF
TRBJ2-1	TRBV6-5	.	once	TGTGCCAGCAGTTACTCAAGGACAAACAATGAGCAGTTCTTC	CASSYSRTNNEQFF
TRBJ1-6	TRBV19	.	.	TGTGCCAGTAGTATAGATCTCGGGGGACGGAGAATTTCACCCCTCCACTTT	CASSIDLGGRRISPLHF
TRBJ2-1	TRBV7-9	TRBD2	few	TGTGCCAGCAGCAATAGCGGGGGGGCCGGTCGTGAGCAGTTCTTC	CASSNSGGAGREQFF
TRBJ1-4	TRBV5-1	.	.	TGCGCCAGCAGCAAGGCGGTCGGTGAAAAACTGTTTTTT	CASSKAVGEKLFF
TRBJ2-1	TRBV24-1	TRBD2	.	TGTGCCACCAGTGACCCCGTTAGCGGGGGGTTCCTTTACAATGAGCAGTTCTTC	CATSDPVSGGFLYNEQFF
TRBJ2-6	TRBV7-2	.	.	TGTGCCAGCAGCCCCCAGGGTAGCTCTGGGGCCAACGTCCTGACTTTC	CASSPQGSSGANVLTF
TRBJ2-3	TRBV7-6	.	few	TGTGCCAGCAGCTTAGTAACGGGCGGGGCCTCAGATACGCAGTATTTT	CASSLVTGGASDTQYF
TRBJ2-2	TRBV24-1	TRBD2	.	TGTGCCACCAGTGATTTTGGGACTACCACCGGGGAGCTGTTTTTT	CATSDFGTTTGELFF
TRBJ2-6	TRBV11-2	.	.	TGTGCCAGCAGCTTATCCTACCTCTCTGGGGCCAACGTCCTGACTTTC	CASSLSYLSGANVLTF
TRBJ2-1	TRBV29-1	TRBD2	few	TGCAGCGTCGATGACAGCCATCTTGGCGGGAGAAGCCACAATGAGCAGTTCTTC	CSVDDSHLGGRSHNEQFF
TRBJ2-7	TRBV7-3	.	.	TGTGCCAGCAGCTTAGTAAACGGGGGCGAGCAGTACTTC	CASSLVNGGEQYF
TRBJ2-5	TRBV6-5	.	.	TGTGCCAGCAGTTACTCGAGCCCGGGATCAGAGACCCAGTACTTC	CASSYSSPGSETQYF
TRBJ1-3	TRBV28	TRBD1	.	TGTGCCAGCCCGGGACAGATAAACTCTGGAAACACCATATATTTT	CASPGQINSGNTIYF
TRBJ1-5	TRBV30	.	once	TGTGCCTGGAGTGTACAGGCAGCGAGCAATCAGCCCCAGCATTTT	CAWSVQAASNQPQHF
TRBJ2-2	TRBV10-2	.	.	TGCGCCAGCAGTGAGTCGATAGGGGGAACTCCCACCGGGGAGCTGTTTTTT	CASSESIGGTPTGELFF